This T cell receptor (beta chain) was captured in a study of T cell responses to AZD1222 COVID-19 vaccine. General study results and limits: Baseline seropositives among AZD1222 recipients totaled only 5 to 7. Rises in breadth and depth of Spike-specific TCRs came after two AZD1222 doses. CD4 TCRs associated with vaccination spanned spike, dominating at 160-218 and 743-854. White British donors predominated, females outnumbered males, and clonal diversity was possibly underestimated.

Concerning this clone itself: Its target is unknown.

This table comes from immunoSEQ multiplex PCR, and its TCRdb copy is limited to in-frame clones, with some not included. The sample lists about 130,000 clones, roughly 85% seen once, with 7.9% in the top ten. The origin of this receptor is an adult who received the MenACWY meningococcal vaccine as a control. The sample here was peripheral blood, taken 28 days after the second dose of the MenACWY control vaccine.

The CDR3 DNA reads as TGTGCCAGCAGTTTATCGTGGGGCGCCGGCAATCAGCCCCAGCATTTT. Residues: CASSLSWGAGNQPQHF. The rearrangement joins TRBV27 to TRBJ1-5; D is possibly TRBD1 (5 bases). Germline V gene lookup returns CDR1 MNHEY and CDR2 SMNVEV (reference sequence). This CDR3 spans 16 amino acids. The germline V and J ends were trimmed by 0 bases and 2 bases, with 11 bases remaining between them.